Listed below are T cell receptor beta chains from one sample, sequenced in a study of blood T cell repertoires in COVID-19. Repertoires were generated with immunoSEQ multiplex PCR, while TCRdb's copy carries only in-frame clones and drops some. The table has 270,000 or so clones, about nine tenths seen once. The sequenced sample consisted of peripheral blood. All receptors derive from a woman between 25 and 40 years old with active or convalescent COVID-19. CDR3s include the opening cysteine and the closing phenylalanine or tryptophan. D genes are given only for firm matches. A row's size may be missing; if present it is once, few, many or a size class.

CDR3nt: TGCGCCAGCAGCCAAGGAGCGGGGGGGCCCCAAGAGACCCAGTACTTC
CDR3aa: CASSQGAGGPQETQYF
d_gene: TRBD2
j_gene: TRBJ2-5
abundance: -
v_gene: TRBV4-3

CDR3nt: TGCAGCGTTGCTCGGGACAACCTTGGGAATGAGCAGTTCTTC
CDR3aa: CSVARDNLGNEQFF
d_gene: -
j_gene: TRBJ2-1
abundance: -
v_gene: TRBV29-1

CDR3nt: TGTGCCAGCAGCTGGGCCTTGACAGGGGGCAATTCACCCCTCCACTTT
CDR3aa: CASSWALTGGNSPLHF
d_gene: TRBD1
j_gene: TRBJ1-6
abundance: -
v_gene: TRBV5-5

CDR3nt: TGTGCCATCAGGGAGACAGGGGGCAATAATTCACCCCTCCACTTT
CDR3aa: CAIRETGGNNSPLHF
d_gene: TRBD1
j_gene: TRBJ1-6
abundance: -
v_gene: TRBV10-3

CDR3nt: TGTGCCACCAGGGGAGACCCCTCTGGAAACACCATATATTTT
CDR3aa: CATRGDPSGNTIYF
d_gene: -
j_gene: TRBJ1-3
abundance: few
v_gene: TRBV24-1

CDR3nt: TGTGCCAGCAGTTCCGGGGTCTTGAACACTGAAGCTTTCTTT
CDR3aa: CASSSGVLNTEAFF
d_gene: -
j_gene: TRBJ1-1
abundance: -
v_gene: TRBV5-4

CDR3nt: TGTGCCAGCAGTTACCCACTGGTGGACAGGGCGGTTTGGGGCTACACCTTC
CDR3aa: CASSYPLVDRAVWGYTF
d_gene: TRBD1
j_gene: TRBJ1-2
abundance: -
v_gene: TRBV6-2/TRBV6-3

CDR3nt: TGTGCCAGCAGCCTTACAGGGGCGAGGGGCTACACCTTC
CDR3aa: CASSLTGARGYTF
d_gene: TRBD1
j_gene: TRBJ1-2
abundance: once
v_gene: TRBV7-2

CDR3nt: TGTGCCATCAGTCCTCAGATGACTGCGGTCACCGGGGAGCTGTTTTTT
CDR3aa: CAISPQMTAVTGELFF
d_gene: -
j_gene: TRBJ2-2
abundance: -
v_gene: TRBV10-3

CDR3nt: TGTGCCAGTATGAGGGGGACAGGAGCTTGGGAGACCCAGTACTTC
CDR3aa: CASMRGTGAWETQYF
d_gene: TRBD1
j_gene: TRBJ2-5
abundance: -
v_gene: TRBV19

CDR3nt: TGTGCCAGCAGTCCGATACAGGGGCACTATGGCTACACCTTC
CDR3aa: CASSPIQGHYGYTF
d_gene: TRBD1
j_gene: TRBJ1-2
abundance: -
v_gene: TRBV6-5

CDR3nt: TGTGCCACCAGCAGAGATCGGGCGGGGGGCACAGATACGCAGTATTTT
CDR3aa: CATSRDRAGGTDTQYF
d_gene: TRBD2
j_gene: TRBJ2-3
abundance: -
v_gene: TRBV15

CDR3nt: TGTGCCAGCAGTCCTTCGAGACAGACCAGGGGGGATACGCAGTATTTT
CDR3aa: CASSPSRQTRGDTQYF
d_gene: TRBD1
j_gene: TRBJ2-3
abundance: -
v_gene: TRBV14

CDR3nt: TGTGCCAGCAGCTCCTTGGACAGACAAGAGACCCAGTACTTC
CDR3aa: CASSSLDRQETQYF
d_gene: -
j_gene: TRBJ2-5
abundance: -
v_gene: TRBV7-9

CDR3nt: TGTGCCAGTAGTCCCGGGACAGAGCCCCTCTTGAACACTGAAGCTTTCTTT
CDR3aa: CASSPGTEPLLNTEAFF
d_gene: TRBD1
j_gene: TRBJ1-1
abundance: -
v_gene: TRBV19

CDR3nt: TGTGCCAGCAGCTCATCCACCGGACAGAGGGACATAGGGCAGTACTTC
CDR3aa: CASSSSTGQRDIGQYF
d_gene: -
j_gene: TRBJ2-7
abundance: -
v_gene: TRBV7-9

CDR3nt: TGTGCCAGCACCCCCTTAACCGGGACTAGGGGTGGTGAGCAGTTCTTC
CDR3aa: CASTPLTGTRGGEQFF
d_gene: TRBD2
j_gene: TRBJ2-1
abundance: once
v_gene: TRBV27

CDR3nt: TGCGCCAGCAGTCAATCGGGGGGTGGCTACACCTTC
CDR3aa: CASSQSGGGYTF
d_gene: -
j_gene: TRBJ1-2
abundance: -
v_gene: TRBV23-1

CDR3nt: TGTGCCAGCAGGGCACCGACAGGGGACACTGAAGCTTTCTTT
CDR3aa: CASRAPTGDTEAFF
d_gene: TRBD1
j_gene: TRBJ1-1
abundance: few
v_gene: TRBV6-5

CDR3nt: TGTGCCAGCACCTTAGGGACTCGAGGTCCTCAAGAGACCCAGTACTTC
CDR3aa: CASTLGTRGPQETQYF
d_gene: -
j_gene: TRBJ2-5
abundance: -
v_gene: TRBV9

CDR3nt: TGTGTCGACAGGCGCTCCTACGAGCAGTACTTC
CDR3aa: CVDRRSYEQYF
d_gene: -
j_gene: TRBJ2-7
abundance: -
v_gene: TRBV21-1

CDR3nt: TGTGCCAGCAGGAGGGCCGCGAACACCGGGGAGCTGTTTTTT
CDR3aa: CASRRAANTGELFF
d_gene: -
j_gene: TRBJ2-2
abundance: -
v_gene: TRBV7-9

CDR3nt: TGCGCCAGCAGCTTGGCCGGGGGACAGGGGAACTATGGCTACACCTTC
CDR3aa: CASSLAGGQGNYGYTF
d_gene: TRBD1
j_gene: TRBJ1-2
abundance: -
v_gene: TRBV5-1

CDR3nt: TGTGCCAGCAGTTGGACCACAGGGACCGGTGGCTACACCTTC
CDR3aa: CASSWTTGTGGYTF
d_gene: -
j_gene: TRBJ1-2
abundance: -
v_gene: TRBV28

CDR3nt: TGTGCCAGTACGGACAGGGGCAATCAGCCCCAGCATTTT
CDR3aa: CASTDRGNQPQHF
d_gene: TRBD1
j_gene: TRBJ1-5
abundance: -
v_gene: TRBV19

CDR3nt: TGTGCCAGCACTGGACCGACAGTTTTATCCACAGAAGCTTTCTTT
CDR3aa: CASTGPTVLSTEAFF
d_gene: -
j_gene: TRBJ1-1
abundance: once
v_gene: TRBV2

CDR3nt: TGCGCCAGCAGCTTGGAGGCAGGGGGGATTGAAGCTTTCTTT
CDR3aa: CASSLEAGGIEAFF
d_gene: TRBD1
j_gene: TRBJ1-1
abundance: -
v_gene: TRBV5-1

CDR3nt: TGTGCCAGTTCGCGCGGGACTAGCGGGGGTTCCTACGAGCAGTACTTC
CDR3aa: CASSRGTSGGSYEQYF
d_gene: TRBD2
j_gene: TRBJ2-7
abundance: few
v_gene: TRBV3-1/TRBV3-2

CDR3nt: TGTGCCAGCACCCCCCGGGGGGCGCAAGGCTACACCTTC
CDR3aa: CASTPRGAQGYTF
d_gene: -
j_gene: TRBJ1-2
abundance: -
v_gene: TRBV27

CDR3nt: TGTGCCAGCTCACCAGGGGCTCCTAACACCGGGGAGCTGTTTTTT
CDR3aa: CASSPGAPNTGELFF
d_gene: -
j_gene: TRBJ2-2
abundance: few
v_gene: TRBV18

CDR3nt: TGTGCCAGCAGCCTTCAGGGGAAGGGAAACACCATATATTTT
CDR3aa: CASSLQGKGNTIYF
d_gene: -
j_gene: TRBJ1-3
abundance: -
v_gene: TRBV3-1/TRBV3-2

CDR3nt: TGTGCCAGCAGTGAGTTAACGGGGGGGCCGGAGGAGACCCAGTACTTC
CDR3aa: CASSELTGGPEETQYF
d_gene: TRBD2
j_gene: TRBJ2-5
abundance: -
v_gene: TRBV2

CDR3nt: TGTGCCAGCAGCGCCCAGACAGGGGGGCTTCACTATCGTGGCTACACCTTC
CDR3aa: CASSAQTGGLHYRGYTF
d_gene: TRBD1
j_gene: TRBJ1-2
abundance: -
v_gene: TRBV7-9

CDR3nt: TGTGCCAGCAGCCAGAGGCAGGGCAATTCACCCCTCCACTTT
CDR3aa: CASSQRQGNSPLHF
d_gene: -
j_gene: TRBJ1-6
abundance: once
v_gene: TRBV9

CDR3nt: TGTGCCAGCAGCTTCGATGACGGAGCCTACGAGCAGTACTTC
CDR3aa: CASSFDDGAYEQYF
d_gene: -
j_gene: TRBJ2-7
abundance: -
v_gene: TRBV7-6

CDR3nt: TGTGCCAGCAGCCTCGACAGGAACACTGAAGCTTTCTTT
CDR3aa: CASSLDRNTEAFF
d_gene: -
j_gene: TRBJ1-1
abundance: -
v_gene: TRBV11-2

CDR3nt: TGTGCCAGCAGTGAATCCCCGTATCGGGAAGCTTTCTTT
CDR3aa: CASSESPYREAFF
d_gene: -
j_gene: TRBJ1-1
abundance: -
v_gene: TRBV6-1

CDR3nt: TGTGCCAGCAGTGAAGCGGGGACAGCGGAATATGGTCGCTCCTACGAGCAGTACTTC
CDR3aa: CASSEAGTAEYGRSYEQYF
d_gene: TRBD1
j_gene: TRBJ2-7
abundance: -
v_gene: TRBV6-1

CDR3nt: TGTGCCAGTGGCCAGGGAGGGGTGGCCTTCTCTGGGGCCAACGTCCTGACTTTC
CDR3aa: CASGQGGVAFSGANVLTF
d_gene: TRBD2
j_gene: TRBJ2-6
abundance: -
v_gene: TRBV19

CDR3nt: TGTGCCAGCAGTTTAGGGGTAGCGGGGATGATCTTC
CDR3aa: CASSLGVAGMIF
d_gene: TRBD2
j_gene: TRBJ2-1
abundance: -
v_gene: TRBV28

CDR3nt: TGTGCCAGCAGTTACTCGATCTTGGGGCAGAGGCAGTACTTC
CDR3aa: CASSYSILGQRQYF
d_gene: -
j_gene: TRBJ2-7
abundance: -
v_gene: TRBV6-5

CDR3nt: TGTGCCAGCAGCTTTGGCCCGGGACAGGGAGGGGAAAAACTGTTTTTT
CDR3aa: CASSFGPGQGGEKLFF
d_gene: TRBD1
j_gene: TRBJ1-4
abundance: -
v_gene: TRBV5-6

CDR3nt: TGTGCCAGTACAGACAGGGGGCGTGGAAGGAACTATGGCTACACCTTC
CDR3aa: CASTDRGRGRNYGYTF
d_gene: TRBD1
j_gene: TRBJ1-2
abundance: -
v_gene: TRBV19

CDR3nt: TGTGCCAGCAGTTTGATGAGCGACACCGGGGAGCTGTTTTTT
CDR3aa: CASSLMSDTGELFF
d_gene: -
j_gene: TRBJ2-2
abundance: -
v_gene: TRBV6-6

CDR3nt: TGTGCCAGCAGCTCAGGGACAGGGGGCACTGAAGCTTTCTTT
CDR3aa: CASSSGTGGTEAFF
d_gene: TRBD1
j_gene: TRBJ1-1
abundance: -
v_gene: TRBV27

CDR3nt: TGTGCCACTGCGGGGGGAGAGGAGACCCAGTACTTC
CDR3aa: CATAGGEETQYF
d_gene: TRBD2
j_gene: TRBJ2-5
abundance: -
v_gene: TRBV25-1

CDR3nt: TGTGCCAGCAGCTTTCGATCACCGGGACTAGGGGTGAATGAGCAGTTCTTC
CDR3aa: CASSFRSPGLGVNEQFF
d_gene: TRBD2
j_gene: TRBJ2-1
abundance: -
v_gene: TRBV7-2